This is a list of T cell receptor beta chains from one sample in a study of neurological immune-mediated disorders. MiXCR was run by TCRdb on the 5' RACE reads, yielding one entry per CDR3 protein. The table shows under 40,000 distinct CDR3 sequences, with under 9.5% occurring only once. Sequenced: PBMCs. These receptors came from a woman in her thirties or forties in good health. CDR3s include the opening cysteine and the closing phenylalanine or tryptophan. The D gene is left open where the match is weak. For some rows the clone size is stated as once, few or many, or as a class when expanded; others skip it.

>TRBV5-1|TRBJ2-3|-|many
CASSFGSLKADTQYF
TGCGCCAGCAGCTTTGGTAGTTTGAAGGCAGATACGCAGTATTTT
>TRBV20-1|TRBJ2-4|TRBD1|many
CSASRRQGVPIQYF
TGCAGTGCTAGTAGGCGACAGGGGGTCCCCATTCAGTACTTC
>TRBV29-1|TRBJ2-1|-|many
CSVDSPGTPYNEQFF
TGCAGCGTTGATAGCCCCGGGACACCTTACAATGAGCAGTTCTTC
>TRBV12-3/TRBV12-4|TRBJ2-7|TRBD1|many
CASSLRAGTGLEQYF
TGTGCCAGCAGTTTGCGGGCCGGGACAGGGCTCGAGCAGTACTTC
>TRBV15|TRBJ1-5|TRBD1|-
CATSNVRDRGARPQHF
TGTGCCACCAGCAACGTCCGGGACAGGGGGGCTCGGCCCCAGCATTTT
>TRBV6-1|TRBJ2-7|TRBD2|many
CASNFGTSRYEQYF
TGTGCCAGCAATTTTGGGACTAGCAGATACGAGCAGTACTTC
>TRBV4-1|TRBJ1-3|-|many
CASSQGWQSSGNTIYF
TGCGCCAGCAGCCAAGGGTGGCAGAGCTCTGGAAACACCATATATTTT
>TRBV4-1|TRBJ2-2|TRBD1|many
CASSLAGGIGELFF
TGCGCCAGCAGCCTGGCAGGGGGCATCGGGGAGCTGTTTTTT
>TRBV9|TRBJ2-5|TRBD1|many
CASSGHRGEETQYF
TGTGCCAGCAGCGGACACAGGGGTGAGGAGACCCAGTACTTC
>TRBV7-8|TRBJ1-2|-|-
CASSTFRQGYTF
TGTGCCAGTAGCACCTTCCGACAGGGCTACACCTTC
>TRBV4-2|TRBJ1-2|-|many
CASSQVATDYGYTF
TGTGCCAGCAGCCAAGTCGCCACTGACTATGGCTACACCTTC
>TRBV10-3|TRBJ2-7|-|many
CAIRDGAGYEQYF
TGTGCCATCAGGGATGGGGCAGGGTACGAGCAGTACTTC
>TRBV7-2|TRBJ2-1|-|many
CASSLDPRQFF
TGTGCCAGCAGCTTGGATCCGCGACAGTTCTTC
>TRBV7-3|TRBJ2-1|-|many
CASSLNPTLGRGRNEQFF
TGTGCCAGCAGCTTAAATCCCACTCTGGGGAGGGGGCGGAATGAGCAGTTCTTC
>TRBV11-2|TRBJ1-1|-|-
CASSQQSEAFF
TGTGCCAGCAGTCAACAGTCTGAAGCTTTCTTT
>TRBV15|TRBJ1-6|-|many
CATTWGNSPLHF
TGTGCCACCACTTGGGGGAATTCACCCCTCCACTTT